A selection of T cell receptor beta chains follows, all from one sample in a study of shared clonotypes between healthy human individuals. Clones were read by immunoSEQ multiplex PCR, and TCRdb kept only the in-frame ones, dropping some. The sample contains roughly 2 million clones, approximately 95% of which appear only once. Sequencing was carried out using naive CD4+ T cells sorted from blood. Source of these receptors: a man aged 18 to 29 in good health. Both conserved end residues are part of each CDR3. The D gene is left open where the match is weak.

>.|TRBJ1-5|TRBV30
TGTGCCTGGAGTAACCCCGGGACGGCCAATCAGCCCCAGCATTTT
CAWSNPGTANQPQHF
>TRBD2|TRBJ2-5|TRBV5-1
TGCGCCAGCAGCGGGAGCGGGGGGCCAGAGACCCAGTACTTC
CASSGSGGPETQYF
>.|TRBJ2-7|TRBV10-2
TGCGCCAGCAGTGAGTCGAGGTTTGAGGGGAGCTCCTACGAGCAGTACTTC
CASSESRFEGSSYEQYF
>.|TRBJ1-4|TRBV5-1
TGCGCCAGCAGCTTGGGACAGCCAACTAATGAAAAACTGTTTTTT
CASSLGQPTNEKLFF
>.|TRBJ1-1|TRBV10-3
TGTGCCACCGGGACATCCTACGATGAAGCTTTCTTT
CATGTSYDEAFF
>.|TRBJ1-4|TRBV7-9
TGTGCCAGCAGTTGGGGGAGCAACACTGAAAAACTGTTTTTT
CASSWGSNTEKLFF
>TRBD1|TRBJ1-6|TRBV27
TGTGCCAGCAGTTTGACGACAGGGTCGAGCTCCTATAATTCACCCCTCCACTTT
CASSLTTGSSSYNSPLHF
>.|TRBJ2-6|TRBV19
TGTGCCAGTACGGAGGCCAACGTCCTGACTTTC
CASTEANVLTF
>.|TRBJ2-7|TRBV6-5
TGTGCCAGCAGACGACAGGATTTGGGCTCCTACGAGCAGTACTTC
CASRRQDLGSYEQYF
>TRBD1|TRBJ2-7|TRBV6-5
TGTGCCAGCAGTTACTCGCCGGGACAGGTGGTCTACGAGCAGTACTTC
CASSYSPGQVVYEQYF
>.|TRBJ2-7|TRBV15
TGTGCCACCAGCAGAGATGCCGTTGCCTACGAGCAGTACTTC
CATSRDAVAYEQYF
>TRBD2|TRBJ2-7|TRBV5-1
TGCGCCAGCAGCCAGACTAGCGGGAGTGGCGAGCAGTACTTC
CASSQTSGSGEQYF
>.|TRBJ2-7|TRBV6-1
TGTGCCAGCAGTGAATGGCGAGTCTCCTACGAGCAGTACTTC
CASSEWRVSYEQYF
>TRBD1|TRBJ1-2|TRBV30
TGTGCCTGGAGTGGCGGGCCAGGGGGTGCGTTTTTCACCTTC
CAWSGGPGGAFFTF
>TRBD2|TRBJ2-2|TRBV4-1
TGCGCCAGCAGCCGCCTACTCGCGGGGGGGAGTGGCGGGGAGCTGTTTTTT
CASSRLLAGGSGGELFF
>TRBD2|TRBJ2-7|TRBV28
TGTGCCAGCAGTCTAGCGGGGGATTCCTACGAGCAGTACTTC
CASSLAGDSYEQYF